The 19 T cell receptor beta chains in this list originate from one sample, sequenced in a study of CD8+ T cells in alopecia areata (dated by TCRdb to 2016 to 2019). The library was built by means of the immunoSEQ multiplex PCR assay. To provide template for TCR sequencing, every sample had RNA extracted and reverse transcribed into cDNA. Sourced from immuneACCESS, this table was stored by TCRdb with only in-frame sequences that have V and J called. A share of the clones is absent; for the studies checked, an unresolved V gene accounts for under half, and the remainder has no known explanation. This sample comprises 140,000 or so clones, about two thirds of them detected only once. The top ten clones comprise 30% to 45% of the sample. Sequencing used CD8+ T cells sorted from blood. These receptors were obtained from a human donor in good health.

As DNA, the CDR3 is TGTGCCAGCAGCCCGACAGATACTAATGAAAAACTGTTTTTT. Protein: CASSPTDTNEKLFF. The chain employs TRBV25-1 and TRBJ1-4; a weak D match, TRBD1 (5 bases). The CDR3 runs to 14 residues. Trimming removed 6 bases from V and 2 bases from J, with 10 bases in between. Per germline, CDR1 MGHDK and CDR2 SYGVNS.

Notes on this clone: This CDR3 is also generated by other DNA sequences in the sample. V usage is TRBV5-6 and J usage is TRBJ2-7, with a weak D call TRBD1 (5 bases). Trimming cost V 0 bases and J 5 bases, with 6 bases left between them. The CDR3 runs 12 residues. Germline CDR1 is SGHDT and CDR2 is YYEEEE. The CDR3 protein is CASSLAGNEQYF. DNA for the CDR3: TGTGCCAGCAGCTTGGCAGGGAACGAGCAGTACTTC.

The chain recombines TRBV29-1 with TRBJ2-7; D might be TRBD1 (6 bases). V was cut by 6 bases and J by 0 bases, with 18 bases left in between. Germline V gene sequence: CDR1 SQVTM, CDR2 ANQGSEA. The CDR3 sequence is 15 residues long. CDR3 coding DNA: TGCAGCGTGGGAACCCAGGGGACAAGCTCCTACGAGCAGTACTTC. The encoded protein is CSVGTQGTSSYEQYF.

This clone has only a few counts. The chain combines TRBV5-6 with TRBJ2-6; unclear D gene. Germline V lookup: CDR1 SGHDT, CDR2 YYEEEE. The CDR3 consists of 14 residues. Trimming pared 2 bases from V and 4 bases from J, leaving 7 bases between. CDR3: CASSFGTGANVLTF. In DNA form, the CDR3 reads TGTGCCAGCAGCTTTGGTACCGGGGCCAACGTCCTGACTTTC.

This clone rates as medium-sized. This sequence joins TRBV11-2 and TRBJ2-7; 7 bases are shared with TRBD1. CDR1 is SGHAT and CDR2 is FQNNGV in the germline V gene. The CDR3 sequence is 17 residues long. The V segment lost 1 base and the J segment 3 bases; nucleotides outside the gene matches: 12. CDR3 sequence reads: CASSLGDRESHFYEQYF. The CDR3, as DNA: TGTGCCAGCAGCTTAGGCGACAGGGAATCCCACTTCTACGAGCAGTACTTC.

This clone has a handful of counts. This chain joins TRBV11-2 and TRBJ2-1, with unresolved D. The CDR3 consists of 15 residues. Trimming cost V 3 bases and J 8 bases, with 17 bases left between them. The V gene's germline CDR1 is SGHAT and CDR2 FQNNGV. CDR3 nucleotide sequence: TGTGCCAGCAGCTTCGCCAGGCCTTCGACCGATGAGCAGTTCTTC. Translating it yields CASSFARPSTDEQFF.

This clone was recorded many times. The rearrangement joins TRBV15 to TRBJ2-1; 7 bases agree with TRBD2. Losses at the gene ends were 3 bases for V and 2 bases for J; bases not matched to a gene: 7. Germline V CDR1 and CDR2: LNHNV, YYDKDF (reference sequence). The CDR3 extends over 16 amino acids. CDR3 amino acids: CATSREGGSAYNEQFF. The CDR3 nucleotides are TGTGCCACCAGCAGGGAAGGCGGGAGTGCCTACAATGAGCAGTTCTTC.

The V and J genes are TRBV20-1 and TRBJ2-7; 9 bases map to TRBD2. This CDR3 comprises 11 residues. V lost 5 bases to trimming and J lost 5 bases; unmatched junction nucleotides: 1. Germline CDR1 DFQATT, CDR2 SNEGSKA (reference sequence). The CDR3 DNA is TGCAGTGCTCCTAGCGGGAACGAGCAGTACTTC. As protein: CSAPSGNEQYF.

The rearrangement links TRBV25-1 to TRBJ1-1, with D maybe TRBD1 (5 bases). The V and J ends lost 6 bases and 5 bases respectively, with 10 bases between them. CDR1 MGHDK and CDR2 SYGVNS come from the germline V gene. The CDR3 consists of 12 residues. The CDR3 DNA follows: TGTGCCAGCAGGCGGGGGTGGACTGAAGCTTTCTTT. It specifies CASRRGWTEAFF.

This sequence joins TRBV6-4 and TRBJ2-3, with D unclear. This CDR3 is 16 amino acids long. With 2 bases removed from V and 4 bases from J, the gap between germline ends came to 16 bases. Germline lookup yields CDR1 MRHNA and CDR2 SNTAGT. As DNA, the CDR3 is TGTGCCAGCAGTGACCACCCCTCTGCCTTGGCAGATACGCAGTATTTT. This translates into CASSDHPSALADTQYF.

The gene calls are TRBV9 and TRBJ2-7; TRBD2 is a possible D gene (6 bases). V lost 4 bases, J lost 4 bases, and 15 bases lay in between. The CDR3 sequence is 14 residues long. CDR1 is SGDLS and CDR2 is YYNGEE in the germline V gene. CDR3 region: CASSPPGGHYEQYF. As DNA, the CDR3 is TGTGCCAGCAGCCCCCCCGGGGGTCATTACGAGCAGTACTTC.

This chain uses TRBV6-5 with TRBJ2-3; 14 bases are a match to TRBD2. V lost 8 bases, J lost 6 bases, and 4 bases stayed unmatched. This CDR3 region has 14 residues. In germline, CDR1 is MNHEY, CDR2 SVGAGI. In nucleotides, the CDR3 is TGTGCCAGCGGACTAGCGGGAGGTGGGGATACGCAGTATTTT. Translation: CASGLAGGGDTQYF.

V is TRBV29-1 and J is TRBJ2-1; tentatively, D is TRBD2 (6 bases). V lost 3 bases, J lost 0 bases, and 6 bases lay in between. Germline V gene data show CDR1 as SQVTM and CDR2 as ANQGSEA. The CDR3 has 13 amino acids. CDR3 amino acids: CSVETSSYNEQFF. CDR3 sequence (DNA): TGCAGCGTTGAGACTAGCTCCTACAATGAGCAGTTCTTC.

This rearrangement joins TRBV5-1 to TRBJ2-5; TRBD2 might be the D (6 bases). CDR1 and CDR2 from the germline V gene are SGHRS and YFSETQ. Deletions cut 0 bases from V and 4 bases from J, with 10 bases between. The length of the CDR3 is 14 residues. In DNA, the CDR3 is TGCGCCAGCAGCTTGGTGGGAGGAGGAGAGACCCAGTACTTC. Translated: CASSLVGGGETQYF.

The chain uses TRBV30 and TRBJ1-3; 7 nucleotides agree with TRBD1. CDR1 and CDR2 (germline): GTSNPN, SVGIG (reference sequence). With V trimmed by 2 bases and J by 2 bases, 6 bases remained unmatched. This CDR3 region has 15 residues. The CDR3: CAWSPPGTAGNTIYF. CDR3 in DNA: TGTGCCTGGAGTCCCCCGGGGACAGCTGGAAACACCATATATTTT.

CDR3 protein: CASSLRTGGEEQYF. CDR3 bases: TGTGCCAGCAGCCTAAGGACAGGGGGCGAAGAGCAGTACTTC. The V call is TRBV11-2, the J call TRBJ2-7, with 11 bases identical to TRBD1. This CDR3 spans 14 amino acids. Looked up from germline, CDR1 is SGHAT and CDR2 is FQNNGV. With V trimmed by 5 bases and J by 7 bases, 7 bases remained unmatched.

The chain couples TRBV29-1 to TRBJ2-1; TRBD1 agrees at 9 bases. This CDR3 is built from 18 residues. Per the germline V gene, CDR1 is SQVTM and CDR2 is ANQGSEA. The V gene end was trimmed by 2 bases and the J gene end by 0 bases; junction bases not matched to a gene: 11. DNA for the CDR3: TGCAGCGTTGAAATGCTGGGACAGGGCAGGCCCTCCTACAATGAGCAGTTCTTC. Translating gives CSVEMLGQGRPSYNEQFF.

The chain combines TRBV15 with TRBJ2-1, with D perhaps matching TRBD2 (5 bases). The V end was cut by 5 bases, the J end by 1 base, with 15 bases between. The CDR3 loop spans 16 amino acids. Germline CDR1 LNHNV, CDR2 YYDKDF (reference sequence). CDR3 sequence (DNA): TGTGCCACCAGCTGGACCGGAGCGGCTTCCTACAATGAGCAGTTCTTC. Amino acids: CATSWTGAASYNEQFF.

CDR3 sequence (DNA): TGTGCCAGCAGTCCCGGACTAGGAAGCTACAATGAGCAGTTCTTC. Its translation is CASSPGLGSYNEQFF. This rearrangement joins TRBV28 to TRBJ2-1, with 7 nucleotides matching TRBD2. CDR3 length equals 15 residues. The J segment lost 3 bases and the V segment lost 5 bases, leaving 7 bases of the junction unmatched. Germline lookup yields CDR1 MDHEN and CDR2 SYDVKM. Full variable domain (rest looked up from reference TRBV28 and TRBJ2-1): DVKVTQSSRYLVKRTGEKVFLECVQDMDHENMFWYRQDPGLGLRLIYFSYDVKMKEKGDIPEGYSVSREKKERFSLILESASTNQTSMYLCASSPGLGSYNEQFFGPGTRLTVL.